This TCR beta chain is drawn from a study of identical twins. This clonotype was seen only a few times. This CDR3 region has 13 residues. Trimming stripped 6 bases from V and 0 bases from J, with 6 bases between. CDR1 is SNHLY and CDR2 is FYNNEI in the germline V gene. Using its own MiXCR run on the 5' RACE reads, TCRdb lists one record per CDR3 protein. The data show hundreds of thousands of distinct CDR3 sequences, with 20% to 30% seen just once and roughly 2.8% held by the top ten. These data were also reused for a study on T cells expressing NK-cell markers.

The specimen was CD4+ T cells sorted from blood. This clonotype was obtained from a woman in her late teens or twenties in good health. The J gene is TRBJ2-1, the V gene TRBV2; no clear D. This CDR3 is CASRGFSYNEQFF. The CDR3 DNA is TGTGCCAGCAGGGGGTTCTCCTACAATGAGCAGTTCTTC. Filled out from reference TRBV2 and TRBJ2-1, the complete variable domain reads EPEVTQTPSHQVTQMGQEVILRCVPISNHLYFYWYRQILGQKVEFLVSFYNNEISEKSEIFDDQFSVERPDGSNFTLKIRSTKLEDSAMYFCASRGFSYNEQFFGPGTRLTVL.